This is a list of T cell receptor beta chains from one sample in a study of blood T cell repertoires in COVID-19. Here immunoSEQ multiplex PCR was the method, and the copy in TCRdb shows in-frame clones only, minus some. This sample has around 220,000 clones, with just over 85% found just once. Sequenced input: peripheral blood. The source is a man aged 50 to 60 with acute or convalescent COVID-19. Both conserved end residues are part of each CDR3. A D gene is named only where the DNA matches it firmly. Size values are once, few and many counts, or a class for expanded clones, and some rows have none.

>TRBJ2-7|TRBV6-5|.|.
CASRVADRPLEQYF
TGTGCCAGCAGAGTGGCGGACAGACCTTTGGAGCAGTACTTC
>TRBJ1-1|TRBV18|TRBD1|.
CACQGTENTEAFF
TGTGCCTGTCAGGGGACAGAGAACACTGAAGCTTTCTTT
>TRBJ2-1|TRBV14|.|.
CASSFIGSSYNEQFF
TGTGCCAGCAGCTTTATAGGGAGCTCCTACAATGAGCAGTTCTTC
>TRBJ2-1|TRBV11-2|TRBD2|.
CASSPLGGASSYNEQFF
TGTGCCAGCAGCCCTCTGGGAGGGGCCAGCTCCTACAATGAGCAGTTCTTC
>TRBJ1-2|TRBV7-9|TRBD1|.
CATRTGSGYGYTF
TGTGCCACCCGGACAGGGTCGGGCTATGGCTACACCTTC
>TRBJ1-3|TRBV6-5|.|.
CASRNDRSSGNTIYF
TGTGCCAGCAGGAACGACAGGAGCTCTGGAAACACCATATATTTT
>TRBJ1-5|TRBV2|.|.
CASSHNRASNQPQHF
TGTGCCAGCAGCCACAACAGGGCCAGCAATCAGCCCCAGCATTTT
>TRBJ1-5|TRBV7-2|.|few
CASSPRFQPQHF
TGTGCCAGCAGCCCCAGGTTTCAGCCCCAGCATTTT
>TRBJ2-3|TRBV5-8|.|.
CASTRRRGATDTQYF
TGTGCCAGCACACGCCGGCGGGGAGCCACAGATACGCAGTATTTT
>TRBJ2-3|TRBV7-9|.|.
CASSSADTQYF
TGTGCCAGCAGCTCCGCAGATACGCAGTATTTT
>TRBJ1-2|TRBV2|TRBD1|once
CASSMDRGNYGYTF
TGTGCCAGCAGTATGGACAGGGGGAACTATGGCTACACCTTC
>TRBJ2-7|TRBV7-9|TRBD1|.
CARDRGFLIEQYF
TGTGCCAGAGACAGGGGGTTTCTGATCGAGCAGTACTTC
>TRBJ2-7|TRBV6-6|TRBD1|once
CASRPRDRGREQYF
TGTGCCAGCAGACCTCGGGACAGGGGGCGCGAGCAGTACTTC
>TRBJ1-5|TRBV7-9|TRBD1|once
CASSSQGAVNQPQHF
TGTGCCAGCAGCTCCCAGGGGGCCGTTAATCAGCCCCAGCATTTT
>TRBJ1-2|TRBV4-1|TRBD1|few
CASSQGGTVPVGNTF
TGCGCCAGCAGCCAAGGGGGGACAGTCCCTGTGGGAAACACCTTC
>TRBJ1-5|TRBV3-1/TRBV3-2|.|.
CASSRGGANQPQHF
TGTGCCAGCAGCCGCGGGGGGGCCAATCAGCCCCAGCATTTT
>TRBJ1-5|TRBV9|.|once
CASSVGIGGNMGQPQHF
TGTGCCAGCAGCGTAGGGATCGGAGGGAATATGGGTCAGCCCCAGCATTTT
>TRBJ2-5|TRBV7-3|TRBD2|.
CASSQGASGLETQYF
TGTGCCAGCAGCCAAGGGGCTAGCGGCCTAGAGACCCAGTACTTC
>TRBJ1-6|TRBV19|.|.
CASSPIQGRISSYNSPLHF
TGTGCCAGTAGCCCGATACAGGGACGCATAAGCTCCTATAATTCACCCCTCCACTTT
>TRBJ1-3|TRBV18|TRBD1|.
CASSPTGDGNTIYF
TGTGCCAGCTCACCGACAGGGGATGGAAACACCATATATTTT
>TRBJ1-3|TRBV5-5|TRBD1|few
CASSSWGTDSGNTIYF
TGTGCCAGCAGCTCGTGGGGGACAGACTCTGGAAACACCATATATTTT
>TRBJ1-4|TRBV7-9|.|few
CASSRHGEATNEKLFF
TGTGCCAGCAGTCGTCATGGAGAGGCAACTAATGAAAAACTGTTTTTT
>TRBJ1-5|TRBV6-1|.|.
CASSESRGGNQPQHF
TGTGCCAGCAGTGAATCCCGGGGTGGCAATCAGCCCCAGCATTTT
>TRBJ1-1|TRBV5-1|TRBD1|.
CASSLRTGGSGNTEAFF
TGCGCCAGCAGCTTGAGGACAGGGGGCTCCGGGAACACTGAAGCTTTCTTT
>TRBJ1-2|TRBV7-2|TRBD1|.
CASSPGTGNGGYTF
TGTGCCAGCAGTCCCGGGACAGGGAACGGAGGCTACACCTTC
>TRBJ1-1|TRBV6-5|.|.
CATRRPQNTEAFF
TGTGCCACCAGGAGGCCCCAGAACACTGAAGCTTTCTTT
>TRBJ1-5|TRBV5-1|.|.
CASSLGGDQPQHF
TGCGCCAGCAGCTTGGGAGGCGATCAGCCCCAGCATTTT
>TRBJ2-1|TRBV7-9|.|.
CASSRPGAGQTGEQFF
TGTGCCAGCAGCCGCCCTGGGGCGGGGCAGACGGGTGAGCAGTTCTTC
>TRBJ2-7|TRBV5-1|TRBD1|.
CASSTGQAIRTSYEQYF
TGCGCCAGCAGCACCGGACAGGCGATTCGAACCTCCTACGAGCAGTACTTC
>TRBJ1-2|TRBV10-3|.|few
CAISEGRGREAF
TGTGCCATCAGTGAGGGGCGAGGGAGGGAAGCCTTC
>TRBJ1-1|TRBV6-6|.|.
CASSVDSTFEAFF
TGTGCCAGCAGTGTCGACAGTACCTTTGAAGCTTTCTTT
>TRBJ2-4|TRBV3-1/TRBV3-2|TRBD1|.
CASSQAGGIVKNIQYF
TGTGCCAGCAGCCAAGCAGGGGGCATAGTCAAAAACATTCAGTACTTC
>TRBJ1-2|TRBV19|.|few
CASTPRPGLGPYGYTF
TGTGCCAGTACCCCGAGGCCGGGACTGGGGCCCTATGGCTACACCTTC
>TRBJ1-2|TRBV14|TRBD1|.
CASSPRTGHGYTF
TGTGCCAGCAGCCCGAGGACAGGGCATGGCTACACCTTC
>TRBJ2-7|TRBV6-5|.|once
CASSPLEDGSYEQYF
TGTGCCAGCAGTCCCCTGGAGGACGGATCCTACGAGCAGTACTTC
>TRBJ1-1|TRBV21-1|.|.
CASSIRSANTEAFF
TGTGCCAGCAGCATTAGGAGCGCGAACACTGAAGCTTTCTTT
>TRBJ1-3|TRBV5-1|.|.
CASSQDLGGGNTIYF
TGCGCCAGCAGCCAGGACCTCGGAGGTGGAAACACCATATATTTT
>TRBJ1-5|TRBV7-2|.|.
CASSLNANSNQPQHF
TGTGCCAGCAGCTTAAACGCTAATAGCAATCAGCCCCAGCATTTT
>TRBJ2-1|TRBV6-2/TRBV6-3|.|.
CASSYSRLAHEQFF
TGTGCCAGCAGTTACTCGCGGCTAGCCCATGAGCAGTTCTTC
>TRBJ2-5|TRBV6-6|.|.
CASSLSAVETQYF
TGTGCCAGCAGTTTAAGCGCGGTAGAGACCCAGTACTTC